Here is one T cell receptor (beta chain) with its context. Antigen specificity is unknown. In germline, CDR1 is SGHVS, CDR2 FQNEAQ. CDR3 size: 15 residues. This specimen comes from a study of monozygotic twins with inflammatory bowel disease. Overall study findings and caveats: IBD patients had lower TCRbeta diversity (inverse Simpson) than healthy co-twins. Concordant and discordant twins showed no difference in repertoire similarity, possibly from limited power. Sharing of clonotypes with others was lower in IBD patients than in healthy twins, and this was especially so with disease activity.

Eight separate reactions for every sample produced the cDNA. Reprocessing the 5' RACE reads, TCRdb reports a single entry for every CDR3 protein and omits DNA. The sample has roughly 100,000 distinct CDR3 sequences. Material: blood. This receptor was obtained from a human donor with ulcerative colitis or Crohn's disease, or a healthy co-twin of an affected twin (not recorded which). V gene TRBV7-8 combines with J gene TRBJ2-1. Here the CDR3 reads CASSFSSFLNNEQFF. Variable domain in full (rest from reference TRBV7-8 and TRBJ2-1): GAGVSQSPRYKVAKRGQDVALRCDPISGHVSLFWYQQALGQGPEFLTYFQNEAQLDKSGLPSDRFFAERPEGSVSTLKIQRTQQEDSAVYLCASSFSSFLNNEQFFGPGTRLTVL.